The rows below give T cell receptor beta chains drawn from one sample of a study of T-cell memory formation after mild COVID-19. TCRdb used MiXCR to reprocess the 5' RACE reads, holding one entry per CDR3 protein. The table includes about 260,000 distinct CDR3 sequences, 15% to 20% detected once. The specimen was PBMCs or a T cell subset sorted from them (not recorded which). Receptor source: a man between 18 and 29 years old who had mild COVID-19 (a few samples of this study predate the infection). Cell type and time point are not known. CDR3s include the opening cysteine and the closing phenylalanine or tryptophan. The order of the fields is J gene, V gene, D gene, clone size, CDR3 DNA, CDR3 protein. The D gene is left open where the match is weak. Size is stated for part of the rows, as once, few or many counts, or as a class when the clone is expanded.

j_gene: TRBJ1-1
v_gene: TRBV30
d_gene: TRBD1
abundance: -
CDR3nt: TGTGCCTGGAGTGTTGTCAGGGGGCATACTGAAGCTTTCTTT
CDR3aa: CAWSVVRGHTEAFF

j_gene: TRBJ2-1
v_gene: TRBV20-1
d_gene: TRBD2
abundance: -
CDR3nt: TGCAGTGCTAGAGATGCGGGGGGGACCTACAATGAGCAGTTCTTC
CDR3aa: CSARDAGGTYNEQFF

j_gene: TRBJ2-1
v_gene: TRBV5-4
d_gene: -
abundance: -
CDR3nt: TGTGCCAGCAGCTTGGCAGCAGTGGAGCAGTTCTTC
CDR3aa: CASSLAAVEQFF

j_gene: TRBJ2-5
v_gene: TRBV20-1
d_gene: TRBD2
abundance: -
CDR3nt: TGCACCGTACCTCGGGGGGGCGGGAGAGAGACCCAGTACTTC
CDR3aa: CTVPRGGGRETQYF

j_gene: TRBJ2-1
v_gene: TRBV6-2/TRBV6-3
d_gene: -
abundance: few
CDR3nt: TGTGCCAGCAGAGACAGACTCAACAATGAGCAGTTCTTC
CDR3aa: CASRDRLNNEQFF

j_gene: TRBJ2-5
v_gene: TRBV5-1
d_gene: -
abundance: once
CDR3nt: TGCGCCAGCAGCTTGGTCGGCAGTAACCAAGAGACCCAGTACTTC
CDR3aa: CASSLVGSNQETQYF

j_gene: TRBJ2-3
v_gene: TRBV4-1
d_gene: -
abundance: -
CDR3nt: TGCGCCAGCAGCCAGAGGGACGAGAGCACAGATACGCAGTATTTT
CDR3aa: CASSQRDESTDTQYF

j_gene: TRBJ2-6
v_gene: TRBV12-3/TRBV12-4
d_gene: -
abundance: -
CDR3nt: TGTGCCAGCAGCTCCGTGGGGAGCACTGGGGCCAACGTCCTGACTTTC
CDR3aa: CASSSVGSTGANVLTF

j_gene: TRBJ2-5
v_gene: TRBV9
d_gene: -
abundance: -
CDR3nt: TGTGCCAGCAGCCCATTGGGGGCGCAAGAGACCCAGTACTTC
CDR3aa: CASSPLGAQETQYF

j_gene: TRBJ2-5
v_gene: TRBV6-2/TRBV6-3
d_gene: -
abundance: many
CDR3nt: TGTGCCAGCAGTAAAACAAACGGGGTAGAGACCCAGTACTTC
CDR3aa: CASSKTNGVETQYF

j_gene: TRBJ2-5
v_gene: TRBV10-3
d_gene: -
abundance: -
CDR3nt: TGTGCCATCAAAGATCGGGAGACCCAGTACTTC
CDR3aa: CAIKDRETQYF

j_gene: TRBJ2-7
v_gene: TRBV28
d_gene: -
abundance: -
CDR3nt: TGTGCCAGCAGCCCAGCGGGCAGGACCTACGAGCAGTACTTC
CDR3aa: CASSPAGRTYEQYF

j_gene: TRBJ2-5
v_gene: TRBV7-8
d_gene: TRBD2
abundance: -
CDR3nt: TGTGCCAGCAGCCAACGCCCCTCTAGCGGGGTAAAGGAGACCCAGTACTTC
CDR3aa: CASSQRPSSGVKETQYF

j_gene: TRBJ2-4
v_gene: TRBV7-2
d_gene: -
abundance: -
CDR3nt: TGTGCCAGCAGGGCACAGGGGGGGCAAAACATTCAGTACTTC
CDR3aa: CASRAQGGQNIQYF

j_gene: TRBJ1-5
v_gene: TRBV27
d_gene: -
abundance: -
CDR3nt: TGTGCCAGCAGGGGGGGGTTCCTACGGGGAAATCATCAGCCCCAGCATTTT
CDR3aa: CASRGGFLRGNHQPQHF

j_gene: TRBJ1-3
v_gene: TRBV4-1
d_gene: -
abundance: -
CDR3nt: TGCGCCAGCAGCCAAGATGTAGCTTCTGGAAACACCATATATTTT
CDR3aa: CASSQDVASGNTIYF

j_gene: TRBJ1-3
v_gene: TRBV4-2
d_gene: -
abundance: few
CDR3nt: TGTGCCAGCAGCCAAAGAATTACCTCTGGAAACACCATATATTTT
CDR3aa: CASSQRITSGNTIYF

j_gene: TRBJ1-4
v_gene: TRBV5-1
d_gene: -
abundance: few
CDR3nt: TGCGCCAGCAGCTTGGACAGGCTCGGTGAAAAACTGTTTTTT
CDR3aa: CASSLDRLGEKLFF

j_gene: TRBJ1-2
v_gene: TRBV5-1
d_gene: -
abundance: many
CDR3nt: TGTGCCAGCAGCTTGGATCGGGATGGCTACACCTTC
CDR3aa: CASSLDRDGYTF

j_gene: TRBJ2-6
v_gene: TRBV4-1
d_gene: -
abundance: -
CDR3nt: TGCGCCAGCAGCCAAGAAGGGAGTAAGGCTGGGGCCAACGTCCTGACTTTC
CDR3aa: CASSQEGSKAGANVLTF

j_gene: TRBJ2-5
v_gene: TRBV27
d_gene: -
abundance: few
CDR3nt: TGTGCCAGCAGTTTGATTGGCCCACAAGAGACCCAGTACTTC
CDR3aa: CASSLIGPQETQYF

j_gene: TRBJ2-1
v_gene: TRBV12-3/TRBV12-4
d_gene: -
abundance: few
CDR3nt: TGTGCCAGCAGGGTCTGGGTTGGGAGCTCATACAATGAGCAGTTCTTC
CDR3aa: CASRVWVGSSYNEQFF

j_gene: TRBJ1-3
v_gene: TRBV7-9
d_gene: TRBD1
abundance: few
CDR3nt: TGTGCCAGCAGGCCCCCAGGGGGGCCCTCTGGAAACACCATATATTTT
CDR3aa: CASRPPGGPSGNTIYF

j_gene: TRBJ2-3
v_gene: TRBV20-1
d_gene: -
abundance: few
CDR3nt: TGCAGTGCTAGACCCATAGCGGAACAGTCCACAGATACGCAGTATTTT
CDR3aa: CSARPIAEQSTDTQYF

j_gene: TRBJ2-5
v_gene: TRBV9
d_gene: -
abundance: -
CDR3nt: TGTGCCAGCAGCGTAGCGGGCCAAGAGACCCAGTACTTC
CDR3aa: CASSVAGQETQYF

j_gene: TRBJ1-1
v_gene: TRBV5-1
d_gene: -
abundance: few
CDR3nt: TGCGCCAGCAGCTCGGGGTCAATGATGAACACTGAAGCTTTCTTT
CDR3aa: CASSSGSMMNTEAFF

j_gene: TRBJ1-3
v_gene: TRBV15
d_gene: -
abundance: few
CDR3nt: TGTGCCACCAGCGACTCTGGAAACACCATATATTTT
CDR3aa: CATSDSGNTIYF

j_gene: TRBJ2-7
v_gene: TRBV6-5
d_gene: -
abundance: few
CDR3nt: TGTGCCAGCAGTTATCTCAGGGGAAACTACGAGCAGTACTTC
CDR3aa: CASSYLRGNYEQYF

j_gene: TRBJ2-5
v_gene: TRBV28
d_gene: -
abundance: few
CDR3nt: TGTGCCAGCAGTTTTTTGGGACAAGAGACCCAGTACTTC
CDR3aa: CASSFLGQETQYF

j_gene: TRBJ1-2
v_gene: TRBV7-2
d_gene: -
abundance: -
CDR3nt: TGTGCCAGCAGCTCAGACGCTACAGGGGGCTACACCTTC
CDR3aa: CASSSDATGGYTF

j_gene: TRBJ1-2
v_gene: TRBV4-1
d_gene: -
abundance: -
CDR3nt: TGCGCCAGCAGCCAAGAAAATTGGGACTATGGCTACACCTTC
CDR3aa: CASSQENWDYGYTF

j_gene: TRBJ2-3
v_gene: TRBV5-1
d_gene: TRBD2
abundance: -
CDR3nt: TGCGCCAGCAGCTTCGGGACTACCTACCCAGATACGCAGTATTTT
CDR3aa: CASSFGTTYPDTQYF

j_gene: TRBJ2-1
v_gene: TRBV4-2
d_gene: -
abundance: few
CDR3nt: TGTGCCAGCAGCCAAGAGGTGGATGAGCAGTTCTTC
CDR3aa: CASSQEVDEQFF

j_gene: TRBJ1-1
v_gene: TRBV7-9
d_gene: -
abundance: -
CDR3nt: TGTGCCAGCAGCTTAACCCGGGACGGGCCTTTTGAAGCTTTCTTT
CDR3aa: CASSLTRDGPFEAFF

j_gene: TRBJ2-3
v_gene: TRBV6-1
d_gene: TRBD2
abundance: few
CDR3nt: TGTGCCAGCAGTGGGAGAGCGGGACGCACAGATACGCAGTATTTT
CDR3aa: CASSGRAGRTDTQYF

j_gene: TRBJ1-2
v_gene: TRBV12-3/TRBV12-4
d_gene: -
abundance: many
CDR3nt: TGTGCCAGCAGCCCTTCGGGGAACTATGGCTACACCTTC
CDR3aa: CASSPSGNYGYTF

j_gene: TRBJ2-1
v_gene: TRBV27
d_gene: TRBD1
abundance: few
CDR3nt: TGTGCCAGCAGTCCGGGACAGCTTCCCAATGAGCAGTTCTTC
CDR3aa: CASSPGQLPNEQFF

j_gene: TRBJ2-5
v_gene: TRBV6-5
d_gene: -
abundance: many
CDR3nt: TGTGCCAGCAGTGTTAGACCTTACTGGGACATACAAGAGACCCAGTACTTC
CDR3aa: CASSVRPYWDIQETQYF

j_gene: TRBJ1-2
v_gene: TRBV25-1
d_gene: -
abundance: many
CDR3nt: TGTGCCAGCAGTGAATTGGGCCCTTCCGCCCCTCTTAACTATGGCTACACCTTC
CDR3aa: CASSELGPSAPLNYGYTF

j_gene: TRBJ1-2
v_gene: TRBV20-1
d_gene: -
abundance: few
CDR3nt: TGCAGTGCTAGAGATCTGTCCTTAGGCTACACCTTC
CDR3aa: CSARDLSLGYTF

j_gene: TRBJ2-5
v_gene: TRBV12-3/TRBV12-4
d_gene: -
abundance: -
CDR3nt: TGTGCCAGCAAGTGGGGGAGCCACGGGACCCAGTACTTC
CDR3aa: CASKWGSHGTQYF

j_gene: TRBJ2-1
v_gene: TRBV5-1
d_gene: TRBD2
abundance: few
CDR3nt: TGCGCCAGCAGCTCGACTAGCGGGGGGGCAGATGAGCAGTTCTTC
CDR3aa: CASSSTSGGADEQFF

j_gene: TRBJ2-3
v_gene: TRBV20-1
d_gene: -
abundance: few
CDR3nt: TGCAGTGCCCCGGGTTGGGGGGGGGCCCAAGATACGCAGTATTTT
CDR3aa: CSAPGWGGAQDTQYF

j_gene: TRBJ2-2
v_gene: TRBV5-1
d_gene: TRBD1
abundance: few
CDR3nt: TGCGCCAGCAGCCCGGCGGGGACAGGGTTCGCGAACACCGGGGAGCTGTTTTTT
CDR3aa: CASSPAGTGFANTGELFF

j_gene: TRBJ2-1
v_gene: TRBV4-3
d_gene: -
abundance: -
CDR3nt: TGCGCCAGCAGCCAACTCGGGGCAGCCAATGAGCAGTTCTTC
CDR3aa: CASSQLGAANEQFF

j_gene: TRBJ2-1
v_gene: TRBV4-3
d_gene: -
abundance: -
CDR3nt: TGCGCCAGCAGCCAAGAGGGGATGCACAATGAGCAGTTCTTC
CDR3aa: CASSQEGMHNEQFF

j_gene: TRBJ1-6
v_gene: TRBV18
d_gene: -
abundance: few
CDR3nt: TGTGCCAGCTCACCTTTGGGGGCGGACTCACCCCTCCACTTT
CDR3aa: CASSPLGADSPLHF

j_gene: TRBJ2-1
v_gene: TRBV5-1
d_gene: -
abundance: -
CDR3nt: TGCGCCAGCAGTGTTTCGCAGGCGAGTGAGCAGTTCTTC
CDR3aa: CASSVSQASEQFF

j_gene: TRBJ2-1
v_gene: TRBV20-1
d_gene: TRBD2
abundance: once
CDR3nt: TGCAGTGCTAGAGGCGCTACTAGCGGGGGGTGGGATGAGCAGTTCTTC
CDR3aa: CSARGATSGGWDEQFF

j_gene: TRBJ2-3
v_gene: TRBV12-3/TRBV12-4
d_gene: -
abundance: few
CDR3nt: TGTGCCAGCAGTTTTGATGGTGCAGATACGCAGTATTTT
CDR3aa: CASSFDGADTQYF

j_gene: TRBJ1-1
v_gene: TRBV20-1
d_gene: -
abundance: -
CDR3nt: TGCAGTGCCTCGGGGGGCAAGGCTGAAGCTTTCTTT
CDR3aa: CSASGGKAEAFF

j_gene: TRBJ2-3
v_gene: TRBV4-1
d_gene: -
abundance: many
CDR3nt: TGCGCCAGCAGCCAAGACCCCAGCACAGATACGCAGTATTTT
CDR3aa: CASSQDPSTDTQYF

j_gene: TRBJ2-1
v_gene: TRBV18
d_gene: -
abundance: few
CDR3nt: TGTGCCAGCTCACCTGACCCCACCTACAATGAGCAGTTCTTC
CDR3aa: CASSPDPTYNEQFF

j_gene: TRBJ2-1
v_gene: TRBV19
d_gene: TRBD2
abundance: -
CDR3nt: TGTGCCAGTAGTACGGGACGGGGGGGTGAGCAGTTCTTC
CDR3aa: CASSTGRGGEQFF

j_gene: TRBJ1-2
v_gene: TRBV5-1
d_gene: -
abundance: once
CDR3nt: TGCGCCAGCAGCTTGCAAGAGGGTGTGGATGGCTACACCTTC
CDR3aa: CASSLQEGVDGYTF

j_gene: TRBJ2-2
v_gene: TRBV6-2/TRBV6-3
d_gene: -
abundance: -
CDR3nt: TGTGCCAGTTCTAAAAGCGGCGGGGTCACCGGGGAGCTGTTTTTT
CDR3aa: CASSKSGGVTGELFF

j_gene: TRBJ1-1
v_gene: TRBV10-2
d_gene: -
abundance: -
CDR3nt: TGCGCCAGCAAATCAGGCATGGATGCTTTCTTT
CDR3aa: CASKSGMDAFF